One and the same sample provided the 3 T cell receptor beta chains below, sequenced in a study of OX40 agonist ivuxolimab in advanced cancers. TCRdb's copy holds only in-frame clones and misses some; the assay was immunoSEQ multiplex PCR. The repertoire holds around 65,000 clones, with roughly 87% as singletons. The sample consisted of CD4+ or CD8+ T cells sorted from blood, taken in a trial of the OX40 agonist ivuxolimab. These receptors were obtained from an adult with an advanced solid tumor such as melanoma, head and neck, liver or kidney cancer.

The chain combines TRBV11-2 with TRBJ1-1; possibly TRBD1 for D (6 bases). Between the trimmed V and J ends, which lost 2 bases and 6 bases, there was a span of 22 bases. This CDR3 region has 17 residues. Germline CDR1 is SGHAT and CDR2 is FQNNGV. CDR3 residues: CASSLTGLGAPWAEAFF. The CDR3 bases are TGTGCCAGCAGCTTAACGGGTCTGGGGGCACCCTGGGCTGAAGCTTTCTTT.

The chain links TRBV4-1 to TRBJ1-4; D unresolved. The CDR3 length is 16 residues. The V gene lost 0 bases and the J gene lost 0 bases, with 8 bases spanning the gap. CDR1 is MGHRA and CDR2 is YSYEKL in the germline V gene. CDR3 DNA sequence: TGCGCCAGCAGCCAAGAATCGGGCACAACTAATGAAAAACTGTTTTTT. Its protein product is CASSQESGTTNEKLFF.

The genes are TRBV19 and TRBJ1-4, with TRBD1 matching over 10 bases. The V gene's germline CDR1 is LNHDA and CDR2 SQIVND (reference sequence). CDR3 length equals 15 residues. Unmatched junction bases numbered 6, after V lost 4 bases and J lost 7 bases. The CDR3, as DNA: TGTGCCAGTAGTAGAAATGGACAGGGGGGTGAAAAACTGTTTTTT. Protein product: CASSRNGQGGEKLFF.